The source of this T cell receptor beta chain is a study of blood T cell repertoires in COVID-19. At the level of the study: Sites across the United States, Italy and Spain contributed samples from acute and convalescent COVID-19. PBMCs, B-cell-depleted T cells, or T cells were the source of the cDNA or gDNA that made up the material.

TCRdb's copy holds only in-frame clones and misses some; the assay was immunoSEQ multiplex PCR. In the table there are over 75,000 clones, about four fifths of which are singletons. Trimming cost V 0 bases and J 0 bases; bases outside gene matches: 1. The CDR3 is 16 residues long. Germline CDR1 KGHSH, CDR2 LQKENI. The genes are TRBV18 and TRBJ1-1; TRBD1 agrees at 10 bases. Source material: peripheral blood. The receptor was isolated from a woman aged 80 or older with acute or convalescent COVID-19. The CDR3 region is CASSPPGTGVNTEAFF. Here the CDR3 DNA reads TGTGCCAGCTCACCACCCGGGACAGGGGTGAACACTGAAGCTTTCTTT.